These 17 T cell receptor beta chains came from one sample sequenced in a study of blood T cell repertoires in COVID-19. The protocol was immunoSEQ multiplex PCR, while the TCRdb copy is restricted to in-frame clones and leaves out a portion. The table shows approximately 210,000 clones, with roughly 87% occurring only once. The specimen was PBMCs or T cells enriched from blood (not recorded which). The receptors shown here come from a woman in her 30s who had recovered from COVID-19.

This clone was recorded a few times. This chain links TRBV7-9 with TRBJ1-2; 8 bases fit TRBD1. CDR1 is SEHNR and CDR2 is FQNEAQ in the germline V gene (reference sequence). This CDR3 comprises 15 residues. V trimming: 5 bases; J trimming: 0 bases; junction bases outside the gene matches: 5. CDR3 nucleotide sequence: TGTGCCAGCAGCCAACAGGACAGGGCTAACTATGGCTACACCTTC. Its translation: CASSQQDRANYGYTF.

The sample holds one count of this clone. The J gene is TRBJ1-3, the V gene TRBV5-1; TRBD1 matches 12 bases. The CDR3 has 15 amino acids. The V gene's germline CDR1 is SGHRS and CDR2 YFSETQ. J gave up 2 bases and V 5 bases, and 2 bases lay outside the gene matches. As DNA, the CDR3 is TGCGCCAGCAGGCGGGACAGGGGGCCTGGAAACACCATATATTTT. Translating gives CASRRDRGPGNTIYF.

The rearrangement uses TRBV20-1 and TRBJ1-5; D gene ambiguous. Per germline, CDR1 DFQATT and CDR2 SNEGSKA (reference sequence). Trimming removed 3 bases from V and 5 bases from J, with 11 bases in between. This CDR3 spans 13 amino acids. Written as DNA, the CDR3 is TGCAGTGCTAGTAAAGGGAGGGATCAGCCCCAGCATTTT. Translation: CSASKGRDQPQHF.

This chain joins TRBV7-3 and TRBJ2-5; 8 bases map to TRBD2. Per the germline V gene, CDR1 is SGHTA and CDR2 is FQGTGA. V lost 2 bases and J lost 5; bases outside the gene matches: 16. The CDR3 contains 18 residues. The CDR3 nucleotides read TGTGCCAGCAGCTTAGAGCCAGCGGGGGAGCGTGGTAGGGAGACCCAGTACTTC. It codes for CASSLEPAGERGRETQYF.

The chain combines TRBV7-2 with TRBJ1-5; 10 bases match TRBD1. The V gene's germline CDR1 is SGHTA and CDR2 FQGNSA. The CDR3 is 15 residues long. Germline trimming cut 5 bases from V and 7 bases from J; bases unmatched to any gene: 8. The CDR3 here is CASSSRTGGFQPQHF. The CDR3 DNA reads TGTGCCAGCAGCAGCCGGACAGGGGGGTTCCAGCCCCAGCATTTT.

V gene TRBV14 combines with J gene TRBJ1-2; D may be TRBD1 (6 bases). The CDR3 loop spans 13 amino acids. V lost 4 bases to trimming and J lost 2 bases, with 8 bases between them. Germline CDR1 is SGHDN and CDR2 is FVKESK. The CDR3: CASSLDSNYGYTF. The CDR3 DNA reads TGTGCCAGCAGCCTGGACAGCAACTATGGCTACACCTTC.

This clone has just one count. The chain joins TRBV9 to TRBJ2-1; 11 nucleotides agree with TRBD2. This CDR3 is 17 amino acids long. V lost 0 bases, J lost 8 bases, and 10 bases stayed unmatched. Germline V CDR1 and CDR2: SGDLS, YYNGEE. Here the CDR3 reads CASSVDSGGAVLHEQFF. As DNA, the CDR3 is TGTGCCAGCAGCGTAGATAGCGGGGGGGCCGTCTTGCATGAGCAGTTCTTC. Full variable domain (missing parts from reference TRBV9 and TRBJ2-1): DSGVTQTPKHLITATGQRVTLRCSPRSGDLSVYWYQQSLDQGLQFLIQYYNGEERAKGNILERFSAQQFPDLHSELNLSSLELGDSALYFCASSVDSGGAVLHEQFFGPGTRLTVL.

This sequence joins TRBV6-5 and TRBJ1-1; D call uncertain. Germline V gene lookup returns CDR1 MNHEY and CDR2 SVGAGI. The CDR3 runs to 10 residues. V was clipped by 10 bases and J by 0 bases, with 3 bases between them. Here the CDR3 DNA reads TGTGCCACCATGAACACTGAAGCTTTCTTT. Protein sequence: CATMNTEAFF.

V usage is TRBV18 and J usage is TRBJ2-5, with TRBD2 as a possible D gene (6 bases). This CDR3 has 15 amino acids. Germline V gene lookup returns CDR1 KGHSH and CDR2 LQKENI. Trimming took 4 bases from V and 0 from J, leaving 12 bases between them. In nucleotides, the CDR3 is TGTGCCAGCTCACAAGAGGCGGGATACCAAGAGACCCAGTACTTC. Translating gives CASSQEAGYQETQYF.

The CDR3: CASSLDYRGGGTDTQYF. The CDR3 DNA follows: TGCGCCAGCAGCTTGGATTATCGGGGAGGGGGAACAGATACGCAGTATTTT. The V call is TRBV5-1, the J call TRBJ2-3, with D tentatively TRBD2 (7 bases). This CDR3 has 17 amino acids. V was clipped by 0 bases and J by 3 bases, with 17 bases between them. Germline CDR1 is SGHRS and CDR2 is YFSETQ.

The chain is built from TRBV6-2 or TRBV6-3 and TRBJ1-1; D perhaps matches TRBD1 (6 bases). The V end was cut by 0 bases, the J end by 1 base, with 18 bases between. CDR3 length: 18 residues. Per germline, CDR1 MNHEY and CDR2 SVGEGT. The CDR3 region has the DNA TGTGCCAGCAGTTACTCGACCCCACACAGGGTCCGGAACACTGAAGCTTTCTTT. Translated: CASSYSTPHRVRNTEAFF.

The gene calls are TRBV7-6 and TRBJ2-2; 8 bases are a match to TRBD1. In germline, CDR1 is SGHVS, CDR2 FNYEAQ. CDR3 size: 12 residues. The ends lost 6 bases at V and 7 bases at J; junction bases unmatched: 1. The CDR3 region has the DNA TGTGCCAGCAGAGGACAGGGCGGGGAGCTGTTTTTT. Translating it yields CASRGQGGELFF.

The V call is TRBV7-3, the J call TRBJ2-5; no clear D. This CDR3 has 13 amino acids. Trimming cost V 1 base and J 2 bases, with 5 bases left between them. CDR1 is SGHTA, CDR2 FQGTGA, per germline. CDR3 in amino acids: CASSLIFQETQYF. The CDR3, as DNA: TGTGCCAGCAGCTTAATATTTCAAGAGACCCAGTACTTC.

This rearrangement joins TRBV29-1 to TRBJ2-2; D is undetermined. The CDR3 sequence is 11 residues long. Per the germline V gene, CDR1 is SQVTM and CDR2 is ANQGSEA. V was clipped by 1 base and J by 8 bases, with 5 bases between them. In DNA, the CDR3 is TGCAGCGTTGAAGCCCGGGGGGAGCTGTTTTTT. Amino acids: CSVEARGELFF.

The chain uses TRBV9 and TRBJ2-1; 10 bases agree with TRBD2. Germline CDR1 is SGDLS and CDR2 is YYNGEE. V lost 6 bases, J lost 4 bases, and 4 bases stayed unmatched. This CDR3 comprises 14 residues. CDR3 amino acids: CASTSGGEYNEQFF. The DNA for the CDR3 is TGTGCCAGCACAAGCGGGGGGGAGTACAATGAGCAGTTCTTC.

This clone appeared a single time. V and J are TRBV30 and TRBJ1-3; the D is unclear. Between the trimmed V and J ends, which lost 7 bases and 0 bases, there was a span of 10 bases. The CDR3 has 13 residues. CDR1 and CDR2 from the germline V gene are GTSNPN and SVGIG (reference sequence). CDR3 region: CASYTLSGNTIYF. Written as DNA, the CDR3 is TGTGCCTCCTATACCCTCTCTGGAAACACCATATATTTT.

V and J are TRBV4-2 and TRBJ1-4, with 7 bases fitting TRBD1. CDR1 and CDR2 from the germline V gene are LGHNA and YNFKEQ. The CDR3 has 15 residues. After removal of 0 bases from V and 8 bases from J, the junction contained 6 bases not matched to a gene. The CDR3 loop reads CASSQEGTVQEKLFF. As DNA, the CDR3 is TGTGCCAGCAGCCAAGAAGGGACAGTTCAAGAAAAACTGTTTTTT.